This T cell receptor (beta chain) came from a study of cytomegalovirus exposure and HLA in healthy donors. Whole-study findings and limits: Later analysis demonstrated an association between a missense DCLRE1C variant and TCR beta V- and J-gene trimming.

With respect to this clone: Its antigen is as yet unknown.

This CDR3 contains 13 residues. CDR1 and CDR2 from the germline V gene are GTSNPN and SVGIG (reference sequence). J lost 9 bases, V lost 4 bases, and 8 bases had no gene match. The PCR made use of 60 Vbeta and 13 Jbeta primers. Authors' methods: The count from a later analysis was 79 million or so unique TCR beta chains, some 10 million of them shared. Here immunoSEQ multiplex PCR was the method, and the copy in TCRdb shows in-frame clones only, minus some. The V and J calls and clone size were taken over from that table, and D and trimming were inferred from the DNA. There are under 200,000 clones in the sample, with less than 6.5% held by the top ten.

The sequence was obtained from a young man in good health and CMV-seronegative. The chain is built from TRBV30 and TRBJ2-4, with 8 bases matching TRBD2. The sample taken for sequencing was PBMCs. CDR3 in amino acids: CAWMVGRVGIQYF. Here the CDR3 DNA reads TGTGCCTGGATGGTCGGGAGGGTGGGCATTCAGTACTTC.